The 31 T cell receptor beta chains given below trace back to one sample, sequenced in a study of T cells in Graves' hyperthyroidism and ophthalmopathy (dated by TCRdb to about 2019). The library was generated by multiplex PCR. The sequencing machine was an Illumina HiSeq 2000. The TCR beta CDR3 regions were amplified from the RNA transcripts. The first round of RT-PCR for the TCR CDR3 was performed with the HTBI primer set and the Qiagen OneStep RT-PCR kit. TCRdb reanalyzed the raw reads on its own, using fastp at Q25 for trimming and MiXCR for clone calling, and kept in-frame beta chains. Here each entry gathers all rows of one CDR3 protein and keeps the most common genes and DNA. The table for this sample lists some 200,000 distinct CDR3 sequences; less than 20% of them were counted only once. Roughly 49% of the sample is in the top ten clones. Sequencing input: blood. All receptors come from a woman between 45 and 60 years old with Graves' hyperthyroidism.

Ten or more counts support this clonotype. V is TRBV7-6 and J is TRBJ2-3; TRBD1 might be the D (6 bases). CDR1 and CDR2 (germline): SGHVS, FNYEAQ. The CDR3 is made up of 14 amino acids. V lost 4 bases and J lost 0, with 8 bases in between. Here the CDR3 DNA reads TGTGCCAGCAGCTCGACAGGAAGCACAGATACGCAGTATTTT. Translated: CASSSTGSTDTQYF.

The chain uses TRBV28 and TRBJ2-7; D perhaps matches TRBD1 (6 bases). From germline, CDR1 is MDHEN and CDR2 SYDVKM. The V gene lost 6 bases and the J gene lost 6 bases, with 15 bases spanning the gap. The CDR3 consists of 13 residues. This CDR3 is CASSDAQGIEQYF. CDR3 coding DNA: TGTGCCAGCAGCGACGCACAGGGTATCGAGCAGTACTTC.

This clonotype showed up just a few times. The chain employs TRBV5-1 and TRBJ2-7, with D tentatively TRBD2 (5 bases). CDR1 and CDR2 (germline): SGHRS, YFSETQ. V lost 1 base and J lost 1, with 12 bases in between. The CDR3 length is 15 residues. The CDR3 sequence: CASSLSQRRSYEQYF. The DNA for the CDR3 is TGCGCCAGCAGCTTGAGCCAGCGGAGGTCCTACGAGCAGTACTTC.

This clonotype was observed a handful of times. The J gene is TRBJ2-5, the V gene TRBV24-1, with D possibly matching TRBD1 (5 bases). From germline, CDR1 is KGHDR and CDR2 SFDVKD. V lost 5 bases to trimming and J lost 2 bases, with 14 bases between them. This CDR3 is 15 amino acids long. CDR3 sequence: CATSVTGNNQETQYF. The CDR3 DNA follows: TGTGCCACCAGTGTAACAGGAAATAATCAAGAGACCCAGTACTTC.

This clonotype was counted many times. V and J are TRBV7-9 and TRBJ2-1; TRBD1 is a possible D gene (6 bases). The length of the CDR3 is 15 residues. V was shortened by 5 bases and J by 6 bases, with 17 bases between the two germline ends. CDR1 is SEHNR and CDR2 is FQNEAQ in the germline V gene (reference sequence). The CDR3 sequence is CASSPPGAGVNEQFF. CDR3 bases: TGTGCCAGCAGCCCTCCTGGGGCAGGGGTCAATGAGCAGTTCTTC.

V and J are TRBV20-1 and TRBJ1-5, with TRBD1 matching over 9 bases. The junction had 4 bases not matched to a gene; V was cut back by 4 bases and J by 3 bases. There are 14 residues in the CDR3. The V gene's germline CDR1 is DFQATT and CDR2 SNEGSKA (reference sequence). Here the CDR3 reads CSANRGPDNQPQHF. The CDR3 DNA sequence: TGCAGTGCTAACAGGGGGCCGGACAATCAGCCCCAGCATTTT.

This clonotype was observed at least ten times. The chain links TRBV7-3 to TRBJ2-5; D perhaps matches TRBD1 (5 bases). The CDR3 covers 17 residues. CDR1 is SGHTA and CDR2 is FQGTGA in the germline V gene. V was trimmed by 2 bases and J by 2 bases, leaving 18 bases between them. The CDR3 sequence: CASSLSMPQGIQETQYF. The CDR3 region has the DNA TGTGCCAGCAGCTTATCCATGCCCCAGGGAATTCAAGAGACCCAGTACTTC. The full variable domain, with the rest looked up from reference TRBV7-3 and TRBJ2-5, is GAGVSQTPSNKVTEKGKYVELRCDPISGHTALYWYRQSLGQGPEFLIYFQGTGAADDSGLPNDRFFAVRPEGSVSTLKIQRTERGDSAVYLCASSLSMPQGIQETQYFGPGTRLLVL.

The chain carries TRBV5-6 and TRBJ2-7, with D hard to call. V lost 1 base and J lost 0, with 8 bases in between. This CDR3 has 14 residues. Germline assignment: CDR1 SGHDT and CDR2 YYEEEE. CDR3 residues: CASSLTVSSYEQYF. The CDR3 nucleotides read TGTGCCAGCAGCTTGACGGTAAGCTCCTACGAGCAGTACTTC.

This clonotype was seen a few times. The rearrangement links TRBV20-1 to TRBJ1-5; D might be TRBD1 (5 bases). Germline V gives CDR1 DFQATT, CDR2 SNEGSKA (reference sequence). The CDR3 spans 13 residues. The V gene lost 3 bases and the J gene lost 5 bases, with 11 bases spanning the gap. The CDR3 DNA is TGCAGTGCTAGGGAGGAAGGGGATCAGCCCCAGCATTTT. Protein: CSAREEGDQPQHF.

This sequence joins TRBV7-3 and TRBJ2-7; TRBD2 is a possible D gene (6 bases). Per germline, CDR1 SGHTA and CDR2 FQGTGA. Trimming pared 5 bases from V and 1 base from J, leaving 15 bases between. The CDR3 totals 15 residues. CDR3 bases: TGTGCCAGCAGCCAGTACGGGGGAGCTTCCTACGAGCAGTACTTC. Protein: CASSQYGGASYEQYF.

This clonotype appeared many times. This sequence joins TRBV12-3 or TRBV12-4 and TRBJ2-1; D might be TRBD2 (5 bases). The CDR3 runs 15 residues. The germline V and J ends were trimmed by 7 bases and 2 bases, with 15 bases remaining between them. For the CDR3, the DNA is TGTGCCAGCACCATTAGCGTCCTCACCTACAATGAGCAGTTCTTC. Translation gives CASTISVLTYNEQFF.

This clonotype was seen a handful of times. The chain combines TRBV7-2 with TRBJ1-2; no clear D gene. V shed 1 base and J shed 8 bases, with 23 bases lying between them. Germline V gene lookup returns CDR1 SGHTA and CDR2 FQGNSA. The CDR3 sequence is 17 residues long. Written as DNA, the CDR3 is TGTGCCAGCAGCTTAGTGGGAACTAAGACACCTGATTTGGGCTACACCTTC. Its translation: CASSLVGTKTPDLGYTF.

The table lists this clonotype with many counts. In DNA, the CDR3 is TGTGCCAGCAGCTTAAGTATCAGGGGGCGCCTTAGCACAGATACGCAGTATTTT. This codes for CASSLSIRGRLSTDTQYF. The chain couples TRBV7-8 to TRBJ2-3; 8 nucleotides agree with TRBD1. This CDR3 has 18 amino acids. The V gene's germline CDR1 is SGHVS and CDR2 FQNEAQ. The ends lost 2 bases at V and 0 bases at J; junction bases unmatched: 10.

Many counts were recorded for this clonotype. V gene TRBV10-3 combines with J gene TRBJ1-1; D not resolved. The V end was cut by 2 bases, the J end by 1 base, with 11 bases between. CDR1 ENHRY and CDR2 SYGVKD come from the germline V gene. The CDR3 covers 15 residues. The CDR3 DNA reads TGTGCCATCAGTGAGCCTGGACGGTCGAACACTGAAGCTTTCTTT. Encoded protein: CAISEPGRSNTEAFF.

The gene calls are TRBV12-3 or TRBV12-4 and TRBJ2-7, with D hard to call. This CDR3 has 13 residues. Trimming stripped 2 bases from V and 6 bases from J, with 11 bases between. The CDR3 DNA is TGTGCCAGCAGTTTAATCCCCAGTCCCGAGCAGTACTTC. Protein: CASSLIPSPEQYF.

Many counts were recorded for this clonotype. The V gene is TRBV11-3, the J gene TRBJ2-1, with D hard to call. This CDR3 contains 11 residues. Trimming removed 5 bases from V and 4 bases from J, with 3 bases in between. CDR1 and CDR2 from the germline V gene are SGHNT and YENEEA. For the CDR3, the DNA is TGTGCCAGCAGCGCGTACAATGAGCAGTTCTTC. This encodes CASSAYNEQFF.

This clonotype was seen more than once but under ten times. A much larger clone is a single base away; this may be a read error. The V gene is TRBV12-3 or TRBV12-4, the J gene TRBJ1-1, with a weak D call TRBD1 (5 bases). The V end lost 5 bases, the J end lost 1 base, and 11 bases lay between the germline ends. The CDR3 is 14 residues long. Written as DNA, the CDR3 is TGTGCCAGCAGTCCGCAAGGGGCGAACACTGAAGCTTTCTTT. This gives the protein CASSPQGANTEAFF.

There are a few counts of this clonotype. V and J are TRBV28 and TRBJ1-2; D is uncertain. Germline V gives CDR1 MDHEN, CDR2 SYDVKM. The CDR3 is 12 amino acids. Trimming took off 7 bases at V and 7 bases at J, with 13 bases between the two ends. The CDR3 reads CASNAGPLGYTF. CDR3 bases: TGTGCCAGCAATGCAGGTCCTCTTGGCTACACCTTC.

The CDR3 region has the DNA TGCAGTGCTAGAGTGGCAGGTGGACAGGGAAATCAGCCCCAGCATTTT. This codes for CSARVAGGQGNQPQHF. The chain is built from TRBV20-1 and TRBJ1-5; TRBD1 matches at 8 bases. The germline gives CDR1 DFQATT, CDR2 SNEGSKA (reference sequence). V lost 1 base to trimming and J lost 4 bases; unmatched junction nucleotides: 9. The CDR3 sequence is 16 residues long.

This clonotype was observed many times. V gene TRBV20-1 combines with J gene TRBJ1-6, with 7 bases lining up with TRBD1. V shed 5 bases, J shed 8 bases, and the junction held 21 bases outside the gene matches. The CDR3 runs 18 residues. Germline V gives CDR1 DFQATT, CDR2 SNEGSKA (reference sequence). The CDR3 reads CSARWGDSLPWGDSPLHF. CDR3 DNA sequence: TGCAGTGCTCGCTGGGGGGACAGCCTCCCCTGGGGGGATTCACCCCTCCACTTT.

This clonotype was seen at least ten times. V is TRBV5-6 and J is TRBJ2-5, with TRBD2 matching over 7 bases. The CDR3 totals 13 residues. The J segment lost 5 bases and the V segment lost 4 bases, leaving 5 bases of the junction unmatched. Germline CDR1 is SGHDT and CDR2 is YYEEEE. The CDR3 DNA follows: TGTGCCAGCAGCCCAACTAGCGTGGAGACCCAGTACTTC. Translation: CASSPTSVETQYF.

A few counts support this clonotype. The chain combines TRBV27 with TRBJ2-7, with 11 bases aligning to TRBD1. CDR1 and CDR2 (germline): MNHEY, SMNVEV (reference sequence). The CDR3 totals 16 residues. V dropped 1 base and J dropped 1; count of bases not matched to a gene: 3. In DNA form, the CDR3 reads TGTGCCAGCAGTTTATTAGGGACAGGGGGGTCCTACGAGCAGTACTTC. Translation gives CASSLLGTGGSYEQYF.

The CDR3 DNA follows: TGCAGTGCTAGGGACAGGGGTTACGCTGAAGCTTTCTTT. It is translated as CSARDRGYAEAFF. This rearrangement joins TRBV20-1 to TRBJ1-1, with TRBD1 matching over 9 bases. The CDR3 length is 13 residues. CDR1 is DFQATT and CDR2 is SNEGSKA in the germline V gene (reference sequence). V trimming: 3 bases; J trimming: 6 bases; junction bases outside the gene matches: 5.

J is TRBJ1-1 and V is TRBV29-1, with a possible D match to TRBD1 (5 bases). Germline V gene data show CDR1 as SQVTM and CDR2 as ANQGSEA. V lost 1 base and J 6 bases, leaving 27 bases between the germline ends. This CDR3 is 18 amino acids long. The CDR3 here is CSVEARMLNGGGVPEAFF. CDR3 DNA: TGCAGCGTTGAAGCCCGGATGCTCAATGGAGGAGGGGTTCCTGAAGCTTTCTTT. The complete variable domain, with remaining parts taken from reference TRBV29-1 and TRBJ1-1, reads SAVISQKPSRDICQRGTSLTIQCQVDSQVTMMFWYRQQPGQSLTLIATANQGSEATYESGFVIDKFPISRPNLTFSTLTVSNMSPEDSSIYLCSVEARMLNGGGVPEAFFGQGTRLTVV.

Here the CDR3 reads CSAPLRSSGEQFF. The CDR3 nucleotides are TGCAGTGCTCCCCTGAGAAGTTCCGGTGAGCAGTTCTTC. The rearrangement joins TRBV20-1 to TRBJ2-1; D not resolved. Germline V CDR1 and CDR2: DFQATT, SNEGSKA (reference sequence). Trimming pared 5 bases from V and 9 bases from J, leaving 17 bases between. The CDR3 is 13 residues long.

The V and J genes are TRBV7-3 and TRBJ2-5, with D unresolved. Per germline, CDR1 SGHTA and CDR2 FQGTGA. Trimming removed 5 bases at V and 7 bases at J, with 14 bases between. This CDR3 region has 13 residues. The CDR3 DNA follows: TGTGCCAGCAGCCGGAGCGTAACCGGGACCCAGTACTTC. Translation gives CASSRSVTGTQYF.

There are a few counts of this clonotype. The CDR3 loop reads CASSLTSGSSPYNEQFF. CDR3 nucleotide sequence: TGTGCCAGCAGCTTGACTAGCGGGAGTTCCCCTTACAATGAGCAGTTCTTC. The chain recombines TRBV5-4 with TRBJ2-1, with 11 bases matching TRBD2. Germline-derived CDR1 and CDR2 are SGHNT and YYREEE (reference sequence). The CDR3 runs to 17 residues. V was clipped by 1 base and J by 4 bases; unmatched bases: 7.

There are many counts of this clonotype. V and J are TRBV12-3 or TRBV12-4 and TRBJ2-1; D is perhaps TRBD2 (5 bases). V was pared by 3 bases and J by 0 bases, with 9 bases between. The CDR3 extends over 15 amino acids. For the CDR3, the DNA is TGTGCCAGCAGTTTCGAGGGAGCCTCCTACAATGAGCAGTTCTTC. Amino acids: CASSFEGASYNEQFF.

This clonotype was seen only a few times. The rearrangement links TRBV4-1 to TRBJ1-5; TRBD1 agrees at 8 bases. V lost 3 bases to trimming and J lost 2 bases; unmatched junction nucleotides: 15. CDR1 and CDR2 from the germline V gene are MGHRA and YSYEKL. CDR3 length equals 19 residues. The CDR3 coding sequence is TGCGCCAGCAGCCATTCCGACAGGGGACATCTCGGGCGCAATCAGCCCCAGCATTTT. Translating gives CASSHSDRGHLGRNQPQHF.

V and J are TRBV5-1 and TRBJ2-1; D is perhaps TRBD1 (5 bases). Germline-derived CDR1 and CDR2 are SGHRS and YFSETQ. V shed 1 base and J shed 5 bases, with 10 bases lying between them. This CDR3 spans 14 amino acids. The CDR3 region is CASSLQRQHNEQFF. The CDR3 DNA reads TGCGCCAGCAGCTTGCAGCGACAGCACAATGAGCAGTTCTTC.

In its sample, this clonotype was seen many times. The rearrangement uses TRBV6-1 and TRBJ1-1; perhaps TRBD1 as D (6 bases). The CDR3 is made up of 15 amino acids. Per germline, CDR1 MNHNS and CDR2 SASEGT. V gave up 6 bases and J gave up 1 base, with 15 bases separating them. CDR3 coding DNA: TGTGCCAGCAGAAAAGAGTGGACAGAGAACACTGAAGCTTTCTTT. This encodes CASRKEWTENTEAFF.